This T cell receptor beta chain is from a study of metastatic and nonmetastatic thyroid tumors (dated by TCRdb to about 2020). For context, the study as a whole: Repertoires from peripheral blood and from tumor or nodule tissue samples of malignant and benign thyroid patients were compared.

According to the germline V gene (reference sequence), CDR1 reads GTSNPN and CDR2 reads SVGIG. Trimming at the junction amounts to 3 bases on V and 10 bases on J, and the germline ends lie 10 bases apart. The cysteine opens and the phenylalanine closes a CDR3 of 11 amino acids. Only the CDR3 region is kept as DNA, spanning 33 bases read in frame from base 1. Before undergoing thyroid surgery, none of the patients had been given any kind of treatment. Using T-cell receptor beta sequencing, the study looked back at clinical samples from patients collected from the early 2010s to the late 2010s. The library was generated by PCR. Sequencing was performed on an Illumina HiSeq 4000. The TCR beta-chain CDR3 region of each patient was profiled by high-throughput sequencing. The original methods were these. A classifier to discriminate distant-metastatic papillary thyroid cancer patients was built from CDR3 differences across clinicopathological groups. To measure repertoire diversity the researchers used the Shannon index, while the Morisita-Horn index served to gauge how similar the tumor and blood repertoires were. TCRdb ran its own pipeline on the public reads, namely fastp trimming at Q25 and MiXCR clone calling, and kept in-frame beta chains. TCRdb's processing, not the study's, gives the V and J calls here. The sample table lists under 20,000 clones, 20% to 25% of them with a count of one. About 17% of the sample is taken by the ten largest.

To note about this clone: Its antigen remains unidentified. Base quality data are lacking; no much larger clone is found one base away.

Broad study findings and their caveats: In both blood and tumor samples, TCR beta diversity was reported to be significantly higher in malignant tumors than in benign nodules.

The clonotype was recovered from a female donor with papillary thyroid cancer or a benign thyroid nodule (not recorded which). Some clones in this sample may be carry-over from other donors' samples. Sequencing was done on a sample of tumor tissue. Here the chain combines TRBV30 and TRBJ2-1; confidence is insufficient to name the D gene. The DNA sequence follows: TGTGCCTGGAGCCGCCGCGAAGAGCAGTTCTTC. The resulting protein is CAWSRREEQFF.